A selection of T cell receptor beta chains follows, all from one sample in a study of T cell repertoires in cytomegalovirus infection. TCRdb fed the reads into MiXCR, producing one record per CDR3 protein. The sample has roughly 200,000 distinct CDR3 sequences, 38% seen once; the top ten hold around 64%. These receptors' antigens are unknown. Sample: CD8+ T cells from cultured PBMCs, taken from culture after CMV antigen stimulation. All receptors derive from a human donor in good health (CMV status not recorded). Some clones in this sample may be carry-over from other donors' samples. Both conserved end residues are part of each CDR3. The D gene is left open where the match is weak. Part of the rows lack a size; the others show once, few, many or a class for expanded clones.

d_call	j_call	clone_size	v_call	cdr3_nt	cdr3_aa
NA	TRBJ2-7	many	TRBV12-3/TRBV12-4	TGTGCCAGCAGCCCTGGGACCTACGAGCAGTACTTC	CASSPGTYEQYF
TRBD1	TRBJ2-5	NA	TRBV27	TGTGCCAGCAGTAAACAGACCCGGACAGGGTCCTACCAAGAGACCCAGTACTTC	CASSKQTRTGSYQETQYF
NA	TRBJ2-5	NA	TRBV12-3/TRBV12-4	TGTGCCAGCAGTTTAGTAGGGGATGCAGAGACCCAGTACTTC	CASSLVGDAETQYF
NA	TRBJ2-7	few	TRBV5-4	TGTGCCAGCAGCTCGACAGGAGTCTCCTACGAGCAGTACTTC	CASSSTGVSYEQYF
NA	TRBJ1-4	NA	TRBV28	TGTGCCAGCAGTTTAAGGACAGTTGCAACTAATGAAAAACTGTTTTTT	CASSLRTVATNEKLFF
NA	TRBJ1-1	NA	TRBV5-1	TGCGCCAGCAGCTACCGGGGGGGGGATAAGACTGAAGCTTTCTTT	CASSYRGGDKTEAFF
NA	TRBJ1-1	NA	TRBV14	TGTGCCAGCAGCCAAGATGAGGCCTACTTTGAAGCTTTCTTT	CASSQDEAYFEAFF
NA	TRBJ2-6	many	TRBV7-2	TGTGCCAGCAGCTTAGGGGGGGCGATGAGCTCTGGGGCCAACGTCCTGACTTTC	CASSLGGAMSSGANVLTF
TRBD2	TRBJ2-1	few	TRBV7-3	TGTGCCAGCAGCCAACCTGGACTAGCGGGGACTCCTAATGAGCAGTTCTTC	CASSQPGLAGTPNEQFF
NA	TRBJ1-2	NA	TRBV12-5	TGTGCTAGTGGTTCCCCAGCAGCTAACTATGGCTACACCTTC	CASGSPAANYGYTF
NA	TRBJ2-2	NA	TRBV10-2	TGCGCCAGCAGTGTAAGCCCGGCCGGCGGGGAGCTGTTTTTT	CASSVSPAGGELFF
TRBD1	TRBJ1-1	NA	TRBV9	TGTGCCAGCAGTCCTCATCAGGGGAGGGGGCGATACACTGAAGCTTTCTTT	CASSPHQGRGRYTEAFF
NA	TRBJ2-1	NA	TRBV12-3/TRBV12-4	TGTGCCAGCAGTACCCCTGAGGGGTCCTCGTACAATGAGCAGTTCTTC	CASSTPEGSSYNEQFF
NA	TRBJ2-3	NA	TRBV7-3	TGTGCCAGCAGCCCCTGGGGCGGGGATCCGCAGTATTTT	CASSPWGGDPQYF
NA	TRBJ2-1	few	TRBV7-8	TGTGCCAGCAGCTTAGCTCAGGGCCTACAAAATGAGCAGTTCTTC	CASSLAQGLQNEQFF
TRBD2	TRBJ2-7	NA	TRBV4-2	TGTGCCAGCAGCCCCCAAGCTGGAAATGGACTAGCGGGGAGCTACGAGCAGTACTTC	CASSPQAGNGLAGSYEQYF
NA	TRBJ1-1	few	TRBV11-2	TGTGCCAGCAGCTTAAAGTCCTGGCAGGTTAACACTGAAGCTTTCTTT	CASSLKSWQVNTEAFF
NA	TRBJ2-1	NA	TRBV28	TGTGCCAGCAGTTTACCGGAAGTTGATTCGTATGAGCAGTTCTTC	CASSLPEVDSYEQFF
TRBD1	TRBJ2-1	few	TRBV11-2	TGTGCCAGCAGCTTAGATTACGGGACAGTGTACAATGAGCAGTTCTTC	CASSLDYGTVYNEQFF
NA	TRBJ1-5	NA	TRBV2	TGTGCCAGCATGAGGACACCTTATAGCAATCAGCCCCAGCATTTT	CASMRTPYSNQPQHF
TRBD2	TRBJ2-4	few	TRBV7-9	TGTGCCAGCAGCCCGGGGACTAGCGGGGGGCTTCGTGTAAACATTCAGTACTTC	CASSPGTSGGLRVNIQYF
NA	TRBJ2-5	NA	TRBV6-5	TGTGCCAGCCAGGGGGGGACAGTTGGGCAAGAGACCCAGTACTTC	CASQGGTVGQETQYF
TRBD2	TRBJ2-7	NA	TRBV20-1	TGCAGTGCCAGGCGGGGGGGGTGGCGCGAGCAGTACTTC	CSARRGGWREQYF
TRBD1	TRBJ1-1	many	TRBV7-2	TGTGCCAGCAGCTTTTCGACAGGGGGTCCTGAAGCTTTCTTT	CASSFSTGGPEAFF
NA	TRBJ2-3	NA	TRBV10-3	TGTGCCATCAGTGAGAAGGATCGTCGGGGTGCGGGCACAGATACGCAGTATTTT	CAISEKDRRGAGTDTQYF
NA	TRBJ1-6	NA	TRBV6-1	TGTGCCAGCAGTGTAACAGACAGCTCCTATAATTCACCCCTCCACTTT	CASSVTDSSYNSPLHF
TRBD2	TRBJ2-1	NA	TRBV29-1	TGCAGCGTTGAACTTACTAGCGGGTTATACAATGAGCAGTTCTTC	CSVELTSGLYNEQFF
NA	TRBJ1-1	NA	TRBV27	TGTGCCAGCAGTTTCCGCCGGGACAAGAACACTGAAGCTTTCTTT	CASSFRRDKNTEAFF
TRBD2	TRBJ2-1	few	TRBV28	TGTGCCAGCAGCCCCCTAGCGGGAGAATACAATGAGCAGTTCTTC	CASSPLAGEYNEQFF
TRBD1	TRBJ1-5	few	TRBV7-8	TGTGCCAGCAGCACAGGGGCCTCAAATCAGCCCCAGCATTTT	CASSTGASNQPQHF
TRBD2	TRBJ2-7	few	TRBV19	TGTGCCAGTAGCCCCACCGCCACGGGACTAGGACTTCACGAGCAGTACTTC	CASSPTATGLGLHEQYF
TRBD1	TRBJ1-2	NA	TRBV4-1	TGCGCCAGCAGCCAGACAGGGTGGGGCTACACCTTC	CASSQTGWGYTF
TRBD1	TRBJ2-1	few	TRBV7-4	TGTGCCAGCAGCTTCGAAGGGACAGGGGTTAGGGAGCAGTTCTTC	CASSFEGTGVREQFF
NA	TRBJ2-7	NA	TRBV5-6	TGTGCCAGCAGCTTGGAGGCTAGTTCCAACGAGCAGTACTTC	CASSLEASSNEQYF